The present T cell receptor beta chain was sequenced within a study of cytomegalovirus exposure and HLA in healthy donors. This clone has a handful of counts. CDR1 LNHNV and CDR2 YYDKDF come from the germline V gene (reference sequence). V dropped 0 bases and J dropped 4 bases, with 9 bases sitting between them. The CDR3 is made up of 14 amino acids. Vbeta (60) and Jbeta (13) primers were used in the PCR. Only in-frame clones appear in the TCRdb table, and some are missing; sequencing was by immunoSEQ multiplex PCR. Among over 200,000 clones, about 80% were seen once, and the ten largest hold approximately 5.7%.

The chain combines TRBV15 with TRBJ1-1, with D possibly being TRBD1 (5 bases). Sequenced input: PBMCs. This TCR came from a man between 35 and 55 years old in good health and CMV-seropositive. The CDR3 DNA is TGTGCCACCAGCAGAGATCGGGGGTTCACTGAAGCTTTCTTT. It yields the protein CATSRDRGFTEAFF.